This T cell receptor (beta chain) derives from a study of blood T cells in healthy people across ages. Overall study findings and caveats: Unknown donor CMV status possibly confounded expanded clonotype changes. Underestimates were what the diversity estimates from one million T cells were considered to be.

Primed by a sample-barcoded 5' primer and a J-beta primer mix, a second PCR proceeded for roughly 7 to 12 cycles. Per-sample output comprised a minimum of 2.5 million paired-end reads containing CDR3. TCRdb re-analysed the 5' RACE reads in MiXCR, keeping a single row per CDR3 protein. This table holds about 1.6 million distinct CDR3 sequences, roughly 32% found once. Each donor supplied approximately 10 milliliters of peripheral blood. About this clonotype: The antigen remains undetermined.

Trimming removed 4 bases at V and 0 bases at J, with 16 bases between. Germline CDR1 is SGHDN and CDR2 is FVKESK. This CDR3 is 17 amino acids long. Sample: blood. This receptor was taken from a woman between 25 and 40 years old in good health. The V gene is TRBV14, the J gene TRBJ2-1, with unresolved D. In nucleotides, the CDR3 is TGTGCCAGCAGCCCGAACATACGAGGTAGCTCCTACAATGAGCAGTTCTTC. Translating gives CASSPNIRGSSYNEQFF.